The 22 T cell receptor beta chains below were found in one sample sequenced in a study of T cells in Graves' hyperthyroidism and ophthalmopathy. The source material, RNA transcripts, was used to amplify TCR beta CDR3 regions. Carried out on the TCR CDR3, a first-round RT-PCR used the HTBI primer set. TCRdb processed the multiplex PCR reads anew with MiXCR; each CDR3 protein has one entry. This table holds about 540,000 distinct CDR3 sequences, about 45% found once. The sample taken for sequencing was peripheral blood or thyroid tissue (not recorded which). These receptor sequences come from a woman aged 18-30 years with Graves' hyperthyroidism.

Turning to this clonotype: Germline is not matched at one junction end, which may reflect a read error. V and J are TRBV5-4 and TRBJ1-4; 9 positions match TRBD1. The CDR3 loop spans 15 amino acids. Germline CDR1 is SGHNT and CDR2 is YYREEE (reference sequence). CDR3 residues: CASSLGDRENEKLLF. CDR3 nucleotide sequence: TGTGCCAGCAGCTTGGGGGACAGGGAGAATGAAAAACTGTTATTT.

There are many counts of this clonotype. The chain uses TRBV7-7 and TRBJ2-5; TRBD1 matches 9 bases. This CDR3 has 14 amino acids. J lost 4 bases, V lost 5 bases, and 5 bases had no gene match. From germline, CDR1 is SSHAT and CDR2 FNYEAQ (reference sequence). CDR3 residues: CASSKGQGAETQYF. The CDR3 DNA reads as TGTGCCAGCAGCAAGGGACAGGGCGCAGAGACCCAGTACTTC.

This clonotype was seen ten or more times. V and J are TRBV7-9 and TRBJ1-1; D unresolved. The V and J ends lost 4 bases and 0 bases respectively, with 3 bases between them. CDR1 is SEHNR and CDR2 is FQNEAQ in the germline V gene (reference sequence). The CDR3 length is 12 residues. The CDR3 DNA reads TGTGCCAGCAGCTCAGTGAACACTGAAGCTTTCTTT. It specifies CASSSVNTEAFF.

The chain joins TRBV29-1 to TRBJ1-3; D is unresolved. This CDR3 contains 10 residues. Germline CDR1 is SQVTM and CDR2 is ANQGSEA. Trimming removed 4 bases at V and 7 bases at J, with 5 bases between. CDR3 sequence reads: CSVVLNTIYF. CDR3 bases: TGCAGCGTTGTCTTGAACACCATATATTTT.

This sequence joins TRBV11-1 and TRBJ1-3; tentatively, D is TRBD1 (5 bases). Trimming pared 11 bases from V and 0 bases from J, leaving 14 bases between. The CDR3 length is 14 residues. Germline CDR1 reads SGHAT; CDR2 reads FQDESV (reference sequence). The CDR3 DNA sequence: TGTGCCTGGGGGAGACTGACCTCTGGAAACACCATATATTTT. It translates to CAWGRLTSGNTIYF.

The sample holds many counts of this clonotype. This rearrangement joins TRBV10-3 to TRBJ1-1; no clear D. From germline, CDR1 is ENHRY and CDR2 SYGVKD. Trimming removed 3 bases from V and 6 bases from J, with 14 bases in between. This CDR3 comprises 14 residues. The CDR3 nucleotides are TGTGCCATCAGTGACTCACGGTGGGGTCCTGAAGCTTTCTTT. The encoded protein is CAISDSRWGPEAFF.

For the CDR3, the DNA is TGTGCCAGCAGTTACTCGAGTGGGAGCTACGAGCAGTACTTC. It encodes CASSYSSGSYEQYF. The gene calls are TRBV6-5 and TRBJ2-7, with a tentative D call TRBD2 (5 bases). V dropped 0 bases and J dropped 3 bases, with 9 bases sitting between them. The CDR3 has 14 amino acids. Germline-derived CDR1 and CDR2 are MNHEY and SVGAGI.

The chain couples TRBV7-9 to TRBJ2-7; possible D gene TRBD1, 5 bases. CDR3 length: 14 amino acids. From germline, CDR1 is SEHNR and CDR2 FQNEAQ (reference sequence). Trimming left V 5 bases short and J 0 bases short, with 11 bases between. As DNA, the CDR3 is TGTGCCAGCAGCCAAGACAGACTCTCCTACGAGCAGTACTTC. This gives the protein CASSQDRLSYEQYF.

The genes are TRBV12-3 or TRBV12-4 and TRBJ2-7, with a tentative D call TRBD2 (5 bases). Between the trimmed V and J ends, which lost 2 bases and 0 bases, there was a span of 11 bases. The CDR3 spans 15 residues. The CDR3 DNA follows: TGTGCCAGCAGTTTAAGCGGTTTTAGCTCCTACGAGCAGTACTTC. It codes for CASSLSGFSSYEQYF.

J is TRBJ2-7 and V is TRBV15, with D possibly TRBD2 on 6 matching bases. The J call may be faulty, since TRBJ2-1 better matches the DNA end. Germline V gives CDR1 LNHNV, CDR2 YYDKDF (reference sequence). CDR3 size: 15 residues. The CDR3 DNA reads TGTGCCACCAGCAGAGGGAACGGGAGAACCAATGAGCAGTTCTTC. Encoded protein: CATSRGNGRTNEQFF.

The chain carries TRBV20-1 and TRBJ1-2; unclear D gene. Looked up from germline, CDR1 is DFQATT and CDR2 is SNEGSKA (reference sequence). The CDR3 totals 13 residues. Trimming left V 6 bases short and J 3 bases short, with 14 bases between. As DNA, the CDR3 is TGCAGTGCGGCGGAGACGTATGACTATGGCTACACCTTC. Amino acid sequence: CSAAETYDYGYTF.

V gene TRBV7-8 combines with J gene TRBJ2-5; 9 nucleotides match TRBD1. The V gene's germline CDR1 is SGHVS and CDR2 FQNEAQ. Trimming at V came to 5 bases and at J to 4 bases, leaving 8 bases not matched to a gene. The CDR3 runs 15 residues. DNA of the CDR3: TGTGCCAGCAGCCCCCGGGACAGGGTTCGAGAGACCCAGTACTTC. Protein sequence: CASSPRDRVRETQYF.

This clonotype was seen a handful of times. V is TRBV2 and J is TRBJ1-6; no reliable D call. Germline CDR1 reads SNHLY; CDR2 reads FYNNEI. The V and J ends lost 0 bases and 6 bases respectively, with 9 bases between them. This CDR3 region has 15 residues. CDR3 protein: CASSEAFPTNSPLHF. The CDR3 nucleotides read TGTGCCAGCAGTGAAGCCTTCCCGACTAATTCACCCCTCCACTTT.

The chain combines TRBV2 with TRBJ1-2; 7 bases are a match to TRBD1. The CDR3 sequence is 14 residues long. V lost 6 bases, J lost 0 bases, and 4 bases stayed unmatched. Germline loops: CDR1 SNHLY, CDR2 FYNNEI. The CDR3 DNA reads TGTGCCAGCAGGGGGGACAGATCTAACTATGGCTACACCTTC. Translating it yields CASRGDRSNYGYTF. Combining the CDR3 with reference TRBV2 and TRBJ1-2 gives the whole variable domain EPEVTQTPSHQVTQMGQEVILRCVPISNHLYFYWYRQILGQKVEFLVSFYNNEISEKSEIFDDQFSVERPDGSNFTLKIRSTKLEDSAMYFCASRGDRSNYGYTFGSGTRLTVV.

This clonotype showed up just a few times. The chain is built from TRBV7-9 and TRBJ2-5, with 7 bases aligning to TRBD2. There are 14 residues in the CDR3. Germline V lookup: CDR1 SEHNR, CDR2 FQNEAQ (reference sequence). V shed 6 bases and J 5 bases; nucleotides not matched to a gene: 9. CDR3 DNA sequence: TGTGCCAGCAGTTCCATGACTAGCATGGAGACCCAGTACTTC. Translating it yields CASSSMTSMETQYF.

With respect to this clonotype: This may arise from a read error, as a much more abundant clone is one base away. This chain uses TRBV5-1 with TRBJ1-1, with a possible D match to TRBD1 (6 bases). V lost 1 base to trimming and J lost 1 base, with 8 bases between them. From germline, CDR1 is SGHRS and CDR2 YFSETQ. CDR3 length equals 14 residues. CDR3 sequence (DNA): TGCGCCAGCAGCTTGCGACAGGAGAACACTGAAGCTTTCTTT. Translating it yields CASSLRQENTEAFF.

The rearrangement uses TRBV6-5 and TRBJ2-7; D perhaps matches TRBD1 (6 bases). Germline-derived CDR1 and CDR2 are MNHEY and SVGAGI. The CDR3 has 13 residues. V was clipped by 5 bases and J by 2 bases, with 10 bases between them. The CDR3 loop is CASSGGQTYEQYF. The CDR3 DNA is TGTGCCAGCAGTGGCGGACAGACCTACGAGCAGTACTTC.

The gene calls are TRBV6-4 and TRBJ1-2, with TRBD1 matching 9 bases. The V gene's germline CDR1 is MRHNA and CDR2 SNTAGT. V lost 2 bases and J lost 7; bases outside the gene matches: 5. This CDR3 region has 14 residues. Here the CDR3 DNA reads TGTGCCAGCAGTGACGGGACAGGGAGGGGTGGCTACACCTTC. Translation gives CASSDGTGRGGYTF.

To note about this clonotype: Just one base apart from a much larger clone, this may be a read error. This chain connects TRBV2 to TRBJ2-5, with 13 bases lining up with TRBD2. Germline-derived CDR1 and CDR2 are SNHLY and FYNNEI. The V gene end was trimmed by 8 bases and the J gene end by 5 bases; junction bases not matched to a gene: 5. The CDR3 spans 14 residues. The CDR3 spells CASGVLAGGETQYF. The CDR3 DNA reads as TGTGCCAGCGGAGTACTAGCGGGAGGGGAGACCCAGTACTTC.

On this clonotype: Given a much more abundant clone one base away, this may be a read error. The genes are TRBV29-1 and TRBJ2-7; possible D gene TRBD2, 6 bases. The length of the CDR3 is 12 residues. Germline CDR1 reads SQVTM; CDR2 reads ANQGSEA. With 7 bases removed from V and 3 bases from J, the gap between germline ends came to 13 bases. The DNA of the CDR3 is TGCAGCGCATCGGGACTTTACTACGAGCAGTACTTC. It translates to CSASGLYYEQYF.

This chain uses TRBV7-3 with TRBJ1-2; D is undetermined. V lost 0 bases to trimming and J lost 7 bases, with 9 bases between them. Germline values: CDR1 SGHTA, CDR2 FQGTGA. The length of the CDR3 is 13 residues. The CDR3 region has the DNA TGTGCCAGCAGCTTAACGATAACCGCTGGCTACACCTTC. Its protein is CASSLTITAGYTF.

This chain connects TRBV7-2 to TRBJ2-2; D is ambiguous. V was shortened by 6 bases and J by 0 bases, with 11 bases between the two germline ends. This CDR3 spans 15 amino acids. Germline loops: CDR1 SGHTA, CDR2 FQGNSA. The CDR3 bases are TGTGCCAGCAGACTGGAGATAGCGAACACCGGGGAGCTGTTTTTT. It specifies CASRLEIANTGELFF.